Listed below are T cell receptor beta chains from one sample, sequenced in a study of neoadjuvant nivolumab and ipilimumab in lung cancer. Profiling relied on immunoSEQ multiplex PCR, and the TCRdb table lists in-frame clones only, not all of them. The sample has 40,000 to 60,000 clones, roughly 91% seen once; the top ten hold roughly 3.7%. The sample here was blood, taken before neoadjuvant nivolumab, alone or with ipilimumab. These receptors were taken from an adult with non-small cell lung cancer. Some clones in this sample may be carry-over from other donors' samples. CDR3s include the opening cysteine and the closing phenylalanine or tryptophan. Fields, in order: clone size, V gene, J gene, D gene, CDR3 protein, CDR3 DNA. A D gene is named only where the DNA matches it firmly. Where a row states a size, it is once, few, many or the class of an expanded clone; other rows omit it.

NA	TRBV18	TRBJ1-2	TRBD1	CASSPTTGDRGYGYTF	TGTGCCAGCTCACCAACCACGGGGGACAGGGGCTATGGCTACACCTTC
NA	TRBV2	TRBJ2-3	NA	CASSASTDTQYF	TGTGCCAGCAGTGCTAGCACAGATACGCAGTATTTT
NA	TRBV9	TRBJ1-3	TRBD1	CASSVSGQGTGNTIYF	TGTGCCAGCAGCGTATCGGGACAGGGGACTGGAAACACCATATATTTT
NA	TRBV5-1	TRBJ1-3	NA	CASSYGSDSGNTIYF	TGCGCCAGCAGTTATGGTTCGGACTCTGGAAACACCATATATTTT
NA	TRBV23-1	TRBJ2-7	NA	CASSLMGVCGVAGTYEQYF	TGCGCCAGCAGTCTTATGGGCGTCTGCGGGGTGGCGGGTACCTACGAGCAGTACTTC
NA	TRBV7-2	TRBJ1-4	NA	CASSLQVKDNEKLFF	TGTGCCAGCAGCCTACAAGTCAAGGATAATGAAAAACTGTTTTTT
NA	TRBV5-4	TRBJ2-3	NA	CASSRTGPDTQYF	TGTGCCAGCAGCCGAACGGGACCAGATACGCAGTATTTT
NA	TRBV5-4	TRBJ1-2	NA	CASTDKANGYTF	TGTGCCAGCACCGATAAGGCTAATGGCTACACCTTC
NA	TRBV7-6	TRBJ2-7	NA	CASRLMEGGNYEQYF	TGTGCCAGCAGGTTGATGGAGGGGGGTAACTACGAGCAGTACTTC
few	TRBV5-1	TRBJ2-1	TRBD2	CASSLWLAGVGDEQFF	TGCGCCAGCAGCTTGTGGCTAGCGGGAGTCGGCGATGAGCAGTTCTTC
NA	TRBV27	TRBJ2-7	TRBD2	CASSLAGEAEFYEQYF	TGTGCCAGCAGTTTAGCGGGAGAAGCGGAGTTCTACGAGCAGTACTTC
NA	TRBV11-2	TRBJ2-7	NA	CASSPGPYEQYF	TGTGCCAGCAGCCCAGGGCCCTACGAGCAGTACTTC
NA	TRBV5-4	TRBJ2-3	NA	CASSTLTGISTDTQYF	TGTGCCAGCAGCACATTAACAGGGATTAGCACAGATACGCAGTATTTT
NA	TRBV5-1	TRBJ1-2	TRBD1	CASSFEDRGVDGYTF	TGCGCCAGCAGCTTTGAGGACAGGGGCGTTGATGGCTACACCTTC
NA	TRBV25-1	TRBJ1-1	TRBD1	CASRGQGGTEAFF	TGTGCCAGCAGAGGACAGGGAGGCACTGAAGCTTTCTTT
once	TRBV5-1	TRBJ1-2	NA	CASSFGSVGFDYGYTF	TGCGCCAGCAGCTTTGGGTCGGTAGGGTTCGACTATGGCTACACCTTC
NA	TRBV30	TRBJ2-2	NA	CAWGGTAYNTGELFF	TGTGCCTGGGGGGGGACAGCGTATAACACCGGGGAGCTGTTTTTT
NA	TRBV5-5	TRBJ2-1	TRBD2	CASSSGTSGRSSSYNEQFF	TGTGCCAGCAGCTCCGGGACTAGCGGGAGGTCAAGCTCCTACAATGAGCAGTTCTTC
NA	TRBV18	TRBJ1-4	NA	CASSRTGPPVDEKLFF	TGTGCCAGCTCACGAACGGGGCCCCCCGTCGATGAAAAACTGTTTTTT
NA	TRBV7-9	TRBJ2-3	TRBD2	CASSPRIAGPSTDTQYF	TGTGCCAGCAGCCCGCGGATAGCGGGCCCTAGCACAGATACGCAGTATTTT
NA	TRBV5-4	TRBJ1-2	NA	CASSPPFGGNYGYTF	TGTGCCAGCAGCCCCCCATTCGGGGGGAACTATGGCTACACCTTC
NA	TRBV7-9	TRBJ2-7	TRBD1	CASSLGTGRDEQYF	TGTGCCAGCAGCCTCGGGACAGGGAGGGACGAGCAGTACTTC
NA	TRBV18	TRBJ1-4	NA	CASSPPLAKDEKLFF	TGTGCCAGCTCACCACCGCTTGCCAAGGATGAAAAACTGTTTTTT
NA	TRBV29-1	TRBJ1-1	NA	CSVESRSGTEAFF	TGCAGCGTTGAGAGCCGGTCCGGGACTGAAGCTTTCTTT
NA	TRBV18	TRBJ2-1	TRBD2	CASSPVERGYNEQFF	TGTGCCAGCTCACCGGTCGAGCGGGGGTACAATGAGCAGTTCTTC
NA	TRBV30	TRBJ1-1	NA	CAWGGGGQAFF	TGTGCCTGGGGTGGGGGGGGCCAGGCTTTCTTT
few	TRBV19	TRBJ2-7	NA	CASSLSGGTYEQYF	TGTGCCAGTAGCCTCTCCGGGGGTACCTACGAGCAGTACTTC
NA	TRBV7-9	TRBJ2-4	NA	CASSLLGEPQNIQYF	TGTGCCAGCAGCCTACTTGGAGAACCCCAAAACATTCAGTACTTC
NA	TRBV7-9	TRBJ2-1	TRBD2	CASSSGLAGYVYNEQFF	TGTGCCAGCAGCTCGGGACTAGCGGGATATGTCTACAATGAGCAGTTCTTC
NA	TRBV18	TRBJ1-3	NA	CASSPTGFSGNTIYF	TGTGCCAGCTCACCGACGGGTTTCTCTGGAAACACCATATATTTT
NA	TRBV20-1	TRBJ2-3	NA	CSARLGDTQYF	TGCAGTGCCAGACTAGGAGATACGCAGTATTTT
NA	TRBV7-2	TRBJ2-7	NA	CASSIQGYEQYF	TGTGCCAGCAGCATACAGGGTTACGAGCAGTACTTC
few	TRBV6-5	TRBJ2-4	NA	CASIPFLGASIQYF	TGTGCCAGCATTCCCTTTTTAGGGGCGAGCATTCAGTACTTC
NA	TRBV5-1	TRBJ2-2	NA	CASSLRGKNTGELFF	TGCGCCAGCAGCTTGAGGGGGAAGAACACCGGGGAGCTGTTTTTT
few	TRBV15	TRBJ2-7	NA	CATSRDLEGYEQYF	TGTGCCACCAGCAGAGATCTAGAGGGGTACGAGCAGTACTTC
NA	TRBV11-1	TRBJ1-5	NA	CASSTDGNQPQHF	TGTGCCAGCAGCACGGACGGCAATCAGCCCCAGCATTTT
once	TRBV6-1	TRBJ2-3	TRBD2	CASSLAGVLTDTQYF	TGTGCCAGCAGCCTAGCGGGAGTTTTGACAGATACGCAGTATTTT
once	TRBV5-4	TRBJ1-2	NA	CASSLATGAYGYTF	TGTGCCAGCAGCTTGGCCACGGGCGCCTATGGCTACACCTTC
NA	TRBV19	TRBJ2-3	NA	CASSPWTGGTDTQYF	TGTGCCAGTAGCCCATGGACTGGGGGCACAGATACGCAGTATTTT
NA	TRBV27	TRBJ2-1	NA	CASSLVFSGYNEQFF	TGTGCCAGCAGTTTAGTTTTTAGCGGATACAATGAGCAGTTCTTC
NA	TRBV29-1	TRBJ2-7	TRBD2	CSALLGLASYEQYF	TGCAGCGCTCTCCTCGGACTAGCATCCTACGAGCAGTACTTC
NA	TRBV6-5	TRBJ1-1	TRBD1	CASRGQQNTEAFF	TGTGCCAGCAGGGGACAGCAGAACACTGAAGCTTTCTTT
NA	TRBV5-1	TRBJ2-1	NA	CASSLDGGGEQFF	TGCGCCAGCAGCTTGGACGGGGGCGGTGAGCAGTTCTTC
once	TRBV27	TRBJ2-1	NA	CASRPLGDRGEQFF	TGTGCCAGCAGACCCCTAGGGGATCGAGGTGAGCAGTTCTTC
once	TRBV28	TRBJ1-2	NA	CASSWGGYGYTF	TGTGCCAGCAGTTGGGGGGGCTATGGCTACACCTTC
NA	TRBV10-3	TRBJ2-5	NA	CAISDSLETQYF	TGTGCCATCAGTGACAGCTTAGAGACCCAGTACTTC
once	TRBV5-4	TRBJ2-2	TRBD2	CASSGTSGRARPGELFF	TGTGCCAGCAGTGGGACTAGCGGGAGGGCCAGGCCCGGGGAGCTGTTTTTT
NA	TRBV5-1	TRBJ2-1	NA	CASSLGPVRSEQFF	TGCGCCAGCAGCTTGGGACCAGTTAGAAGTGAGCAGTTCTTC
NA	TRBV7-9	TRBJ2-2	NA	CASSPYGANTGELFF	TGTGCCAGCAGCCCGTATGGGGCGAACACCGGGGAGCTGTTTTTT
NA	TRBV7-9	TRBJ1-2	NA	CASSTGRYGYTF	TGTGCCAGCAGCACAGGGAGGTATGGCTACACCTTC
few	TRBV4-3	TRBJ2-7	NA	CASSQALRDISYEQYF	TGCGCCAGCAGCCAAGCCCTACGGGACATCTCCTACGAGCAGTACTTC